These 12 T cell receptor beta chains were all obtained from the same sample, sequenced in a study of CD8+ T cells in alopecia areata. Sequencing relied on a cDNA template that was reverse transcribed from extracted RNA. The assay was immunoSEQ multiplex PCR, and TCRdb's table has in-frame clones only and misses some. In the table there are about 150,000 clones, about 54% of which are singletons. The material sequenced was CD4+ T cells sorted from blood. All receptors come from a human donor in good health.

The gene calls are TRBV5-4 and TRBJ2-2, with D possibly TRBD2 on 5 matching bases. CDR3 size: 14 residues. Per germline, CDR1 SGHNT and CDR2 YYREEE (reference sequence). V shed 6 bases and J shed 5 bases, with 14 bases lying between them. The CDR3 sequence: CASTVYGKTGELFF. Here the CDR3 DNA reads TGTGCCAGCACCGTGTACGGGAAGACCGGGGAGCTGTTTTTT.

The sample holds one count of this clone. The chain couples TRBV28 to TRBJ2-7; D is perhaps TRBD2 (6 bases). V shed 8 bases and J shed 1 base, with 18 bases lying between them. The V gene's germline CDR1 is MDHEN and CDR2 SYDVKM. This CDR3 region has 15 residues. CDR3 in amino acids: CASAGSGSLSYEQYF. The CDR3 region has the DNA TGTGCCAGCGCCGGGAGCGGGTCTCTGTCCTACGAGCAGTACTTC.

This chain connects TRBV19 to TRBJ2-7; D is perhaps TRBD1 or TRBD2 (6 bases each). Germline V gene lookup returns CDR1 LNHDA and CDR2 SQIVND (reference sequence). Deletions cut 4 bases from V and 4 bases from J, with 11 bases between. This CDR3 is 13 amino acids long. The CDR3 region has the DNA TGTGCCAGTAGTAATCAGGGGACTTACGAGCAGTACTTC. Residues: CASSNQGTYEQYF.

This sequence joins TRBV29-1 and TRBJ2-3; possible D gene TRBD2, 5 bases. Germline-derived CDR1 and CDR2 are SQVTM and ANQGSEA. Trimming took off 2 bases at V and 6 bases at J, with 6 bases between the two ends. The CDR3 contains 11 residues. The CDR3 DNA reads as TGCAGCGTTGAATTAGCGGATACGCAGTATTTT. It yields the protein CSVELADTQYF.

The chain employs TRBV7-6 and TRBJ2-3, with 9 bases identical to TRBD2. This CDR3 region has 16 residues. Germline assignment: CDR1 SGHVS and CDR2 FNYEAQ. The J segment lost 5 bases and the V segment lost 5 bases, leaving 11 bases of the junction unmatched. This chain's CDR3 is CASSLSGAGGRDTQYF. The CDR3 nucleotides are TGTGCCAGCAGCCTATCGGGGGCGGGAGGGCGAGATACGCAGTATTTT.

Details on this clone: In the same sample, other DNA sequences code for this CDR3. The genes are TRBV29-1 and TRBJ2-7, with 7 bases identical to TRBD2. Germline CDR1 is SQVTM and CDR2 is ANQGSEA. This CDR3 has 11 amino acids. The V segment lost 1 base and the J segment 6 bases; nucleotides outside the gene matches: 0. The CDR3 reads CSVEGGGEQYF. For the CDR3, the DNA is TGCAGCGTTGAAGGGGGGGGCGAGCAGTACTTC.

The table lists this clone with a count of one. This chain joins TRBV14 and TRBJ2-3; 8 bases are shared with TRBD2. Trimming took 1 base from V and 3 from J; bases not matched to a gene: 9. Germline values: CDR1 SGHDN, CDR2 FVKESK. There are 17 residues in the CDR3. The CDR3 nucleotides read TGTGCCAGCAGCCAAGGACGGAAGCGGGAGTTGACAGATACGCAGTATTTT. It yields the protein CASSQGRKRELTDTQYF.

This clone was seen a handful of times. This rearrangement joins TRBV29-1 to TRBJ2-3; 8 bases are a match to TRBD1. This CDR3 has 12 residues. Germline V CDR1 and CDR2: SQVTM, ANQGSEA. J was trimmed by 4 bases and V by 8 bases; bases with no gene match: 5. The CDR3 coding sequence is TGCAGCATCAGGACAGGGCCAGATACGCAGTATTTT. Its protein product is CSIRTGPDTQYF.

The chain uses TRBV6-1 and TRBJ2-3; 10 bases match TRBD1. Germline loops: CDR1 MNHNS, CDR2 SASEGT. CDR3 length: 16 amino acids. The ends lost 0 bases at V and 7 bases at J; junction bases unmatched: 7. CDR3 sequence reads: CASSEAGQGVMNTQYF. CDR3 nucleotide sequence: TGTGCCAGCAGTGAAGCCGGACAGGGGGTCATGAATACGCAGTATTTT.

The genes are TRBV6-5 and TRBJ2-7; 10 nucleotides match TRBD1. The V gene end was trimmed by 6 bases and the J gene end by 3 bases; junction bases not matched to a gene: 5. The CDR3 spans 14 residues. From germline, CDR1 is MNHEY and CDR2 SVGAGI. CDR3 nucleotides: TGTGCCAGCAGCCGCCGGGACAGGGGCTACGAGCAGTACTTC. Its protein product is CASSRRDRGYEQYF.

The chain employs TRBV15 and TRBJ2-3; 7 nucleotides align to TRBD2. The CDR3 runs to 16 residues. J gave up 3 bases and V 1 base, and 7 bases lay outside the gene matches. Germline CDR1 is LNHNV and CDR2 is YYDKDF (reference sequence). The CDR3 loop reads CATSRGAGVGTDTQYF. For the CDR3, the DNA is TGTGCCACCAGCAGAGGGGCGGGAGTGGGGACAGATACGCAGTATTTT. Combining the CDR3 with reference TRBV15 and TRBJ2-3 gives the whole variable domain DAMVIQNPRYQVTQFGKPVTLSCSQTLNHNVMYWYQQKSSQAPKLLFHYYDKDFNNEADTPDNFQSRRPNTSFCFLDIRSPGLGDTAMYLCATSRGAGVGTDTQYFGPGTRLTVL.

This clone has only a few counts. The chain links TRBV29-1 to TRBJ2-3, with 9 nucleotides matching TRBD2. Looked up from germline, CDR1 is SQVTM and CDR2 is ANQGSEA. The V gene end was trimmed by 6 bases and the J gene end by 2 bases; junction bases not matched to a gene: 6. The CDR3 has 14 amino acids. The CDR3 here is CSVPLAGPTDTQYF. The CDR3 nucleotides read TGCAGCGTCCCCCTAGCGGGACCCACAGATACGCAGTATTTT.